The clone carrying this TCR beta chain was observed a handful of times. The antigen is unknown. The sample holds other DNA sequences that translate to the same CDR3. The isolated RNA, all of it, was reverse transcribed, so expressed TCRB transcripts were what got sequenced. TCRdb's table, derived via immunoSEQ multiplex PCR, lists solely in-frame clones and lacks some. The data hold about 660,000 clones, with over 13% observed a single time. The CDR3 is 15 residues long. The germline V gene encodes CDR1 SEHNR and CDR2 FQNEAQ (reference sequence). Trimming removed 0 bases from V and 1 base from J, with 7 bases in between. The sample belongs to a study of beta chain features in type 1 diabetes. Overall study findings and caveats: Type 1 diabetes patients had moderately but significantly shorter TCRB CDR3s in all four CD4+ subsets.

The sample consisted of naive CD4+ T cells from blood. The receptor comes from a man between 18 and 35 years old with type 1 diabetes. V usage is TRBV7-9 and J usage is TRBJ2-1, with D uncertain. For the CDR3, the DNA is TGTGCCAGCAGCTTAGCGGGCGTATCCTACAATGAGCAGTTCTTC. Residues: CASSLAGVSYNEQFF.